This TCR beta chain was sequenced in a study of shared clonotypes between healthy human individuals. The length of the CDR3 is 15 residues. The table came from immunoSEQ multiplex PCR; TCRdb's copy has only in-frame clones and leaves some out. The sample shows around 1.5 million clones, 95% to 99% of them seen only once. Specimen: naive CD4+ T cells sorted from blood. Subset of the sample: CD45RA+ positively selected. This chain joins TRBV21-1 and TRBJ2-7. TRBV21-1 is deemed a pseudogene. The TCR sequence derives from a man younger than 45 in good health. The CDR3 sequence is CASSIGGTQTYEQYF. The CDR3 nucleotides are TGTGCCAGCAGCATAGGGGGGACACAGACCTACGAGCAGTACTTC.